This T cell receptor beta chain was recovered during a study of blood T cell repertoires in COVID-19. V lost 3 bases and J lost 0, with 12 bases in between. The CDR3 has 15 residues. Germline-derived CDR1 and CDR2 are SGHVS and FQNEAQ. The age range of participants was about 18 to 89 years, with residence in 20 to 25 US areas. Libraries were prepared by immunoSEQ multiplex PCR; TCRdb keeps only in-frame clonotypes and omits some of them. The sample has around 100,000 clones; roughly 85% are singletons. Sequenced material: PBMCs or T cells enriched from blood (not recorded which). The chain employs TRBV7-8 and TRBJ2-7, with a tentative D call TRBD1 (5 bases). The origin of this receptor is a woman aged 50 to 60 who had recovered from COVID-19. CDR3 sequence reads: CASSLEQGVSYEQYF. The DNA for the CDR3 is TGTGCCAGCAGCTTGGAGCAGGGCGTCTCCTACGAGCAGTACTTC.